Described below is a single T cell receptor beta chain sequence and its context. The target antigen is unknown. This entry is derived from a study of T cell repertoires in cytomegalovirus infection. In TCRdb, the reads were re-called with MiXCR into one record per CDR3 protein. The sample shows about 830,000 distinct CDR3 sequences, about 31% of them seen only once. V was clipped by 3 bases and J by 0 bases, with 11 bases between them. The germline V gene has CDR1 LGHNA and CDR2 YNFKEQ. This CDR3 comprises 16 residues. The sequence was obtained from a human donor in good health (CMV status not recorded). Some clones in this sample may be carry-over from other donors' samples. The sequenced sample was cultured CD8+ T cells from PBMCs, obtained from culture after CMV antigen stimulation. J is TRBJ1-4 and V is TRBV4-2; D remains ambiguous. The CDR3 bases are TGTGCCAGCAGCCAGCAGGACGTTTCAACTAATGAAAAACTGTTTTTT. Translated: CASSQQDVSTNEKLFF.